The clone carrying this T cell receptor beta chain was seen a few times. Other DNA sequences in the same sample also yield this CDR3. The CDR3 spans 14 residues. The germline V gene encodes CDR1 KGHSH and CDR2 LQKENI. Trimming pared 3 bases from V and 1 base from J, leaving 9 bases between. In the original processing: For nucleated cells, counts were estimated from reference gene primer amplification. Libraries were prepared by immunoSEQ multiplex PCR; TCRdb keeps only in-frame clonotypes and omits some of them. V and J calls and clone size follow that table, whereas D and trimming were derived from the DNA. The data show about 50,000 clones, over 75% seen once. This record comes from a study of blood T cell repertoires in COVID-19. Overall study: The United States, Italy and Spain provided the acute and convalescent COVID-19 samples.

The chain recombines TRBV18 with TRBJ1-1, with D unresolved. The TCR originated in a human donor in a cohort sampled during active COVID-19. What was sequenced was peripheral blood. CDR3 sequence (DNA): TGTGCCAGCTCACCTGCCCCAGGGAACACTGAAGCTTTCTTT. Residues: CASSPAPGNTEAFF.